Reported below is one T cell receptor beta chain. Its specificity is unknown. The conserved phenylalanine or tryptophan is not found at the CDR3 terminus, so this likely reflects a read error. It was with a sample-barcoded 5' primer and a J-beta primer mix that a second PCR of about 7 to 12 cycles was run. Tags on each cDNA molecule came from a template-switch adaptor with 12 random nucleotides. TCRdb reprocessed the 5' RACE reads via MiXCR and lists one record per CDR3 protein. The sample has 980,000 or so distinct CDR3 sequences; approximately 49% are singletons. The CDR3 loop spans 15 amino acids. Extracted total RNA amounted to at least 5.5 micrograms for each sample. The data were taken from a study of blood T cells in healthy people across ages. Study outcomes and limitations: Long-lived donors carried more naive CD4+ cells and greater diversity than aged donors. A strong correlation between TCR beta diversity and naive T cell percentage was seen.

The chain carries TRBV12-3 or TRBV12-4 and TRBJ2-4; 9 bases are shared with TRBD1. The J call may be wrong; the DNA end is better matched by TRBJ2-7. The sample was blood. The TCR was taken from a man aged 25 to 40 in good health. CDR3 sequence (DNA): TGTGCCAGCAGTTTAACCGGACAGGGGAGTTACGAGCAGTACTGC. Translated: CASSLTGQGSYEQYC.